One sample yielded the 11 T cell receptor beta chains listed below, sequenced in a study of shared clonotypes between healthy human individuals. This table comes from immunoSEQ multiplex PCR, and its TCRdb copy is limited to in-frame clones, with some not included. The sample lists approximately 500,000 clones; 81% were seen once. The source material was PBMCs. These receptors were collected from a middle-aged woman in good health. Some clones in this sample may be carry-over from other donors' samples.

The chain joins TRBV30 to TRBJ2-7; no firm D call. V shed 5 bases and J shed 1 base, with 9 bases lying between them. CDR1 is GTSNPN and CDR2 is SVGIG in the germline V gene (reference sequence). The CDR3 runs 12 residues. The CDR3 bases are TGTGCCTGGGGGGTAGGGTCCTACGAGCAGTACTTC. Its protein is CAWGVGSYEQYF.

The chain is built from TRBV10-3 and TRBJ1-1; 11 bases are shared with TRBD1. The germline V gene has CDR1 ENHRY and CDR2 SYGVKD. The CDR3 contains 15 residues. J gave up 4 bases and V 5 bases, and 6 bases lay outside the gene matches. CDR3 sequence: CAISPPGQGVTEAFF. The CDR3 nucleotides read TGTGCCATCAGTCCACCGGGACAGGGGGTCACTGAAGCTTTCTTT.

This clone was found once. Since a far larger clone is one base different, this is likely a read error. The V call is TRBV28, the J call TRBJ2-7; tentatively, D is TRBD2 (6 bases). Germline assignment: CDR1 MDHEN and CDR2 SYDVKM. V lost 5 bases to trimming and J lost 7 bases, with 24 bases between them. The CDR3 contains 16 residues. CDR3 DNA: TGTGCCAGCAGTGTCCCGACTAACGGGAGAATTTTTGAGCAGTACTTC. Protein sequence: CASSVPTNGRIFEQYF.

The genes are TRBV5-5 and TRBJ2-7, with no clear D. The CDR3 has 15 residues. Germline values: CDR1 SGHKS, CDR2 YYEKEE (reference sequence). Deletions cut 0 bases from V and 3 bases from J, with 13 bases between. CDR3 nucleotides: TGTGCCAGCAGCTTGGAGGGTTTACCCTACTACGAGCAGTACTTC. It specifies CASSLEGLPYYEQYF.

The J gene is TRBJ2-7, the V gene TRBV4-1; 7 bases are a match to TRBD2. The CDR3 loop spans 15 amino acids. Germline CDR1 reads MGHRA; CDR2 reads YSYEKL. V lost 1 base to trimming and J lost 0 bases; unmatched junction nucleotides: 3. This CDR3 reads CASSQVAGDSYEQYF. The DNA for the CDR3 is TGCGCCAGCAGCCAAGTTGCGGGGGACTCCTACGAGCAGTACTTC.

The rearrangement uses TRBV7-8 and TRBJ1-1; TRBD1 matches at 7 bases. Germline V CDR1 and CDR2: SGHVS, FQNEAQ. The CDR3 is made up of 14 amino acids. The J segment lost 1 base and the V segment lost 6 bases, leaving 5 bases of the junction unmatched. DNA of the CDR3: TGTGCCAGCAGATCCGACAGGGAGAACACTGAAGCTTTCTTT. Translation gives CASRSDRENTEAFF. The entire variable domain, with the rest obtained from reference TRBV7-8 and TRBJ1-1, is as follows: GAGVSQSPRYKVAKRGQDVALRCDPISGHVSLFWYQQALGQGPEFLTYFQNEAQLDKSGLPSDRFFAERPEGSVSTLKIQRTQQEDSAVYLCASRSDRENTEAFFGQGTRLTVV.

The chain recombines TRBV5-8 with TRBJ2-1, with D perhaps assigned TRBD1 or TRBD2 (5 bases each). CDR1 is SGHTS and CDR2 is YDEGEE in the germline V gene. The CDR3 loop spans 15 amino acids. The ends were cut back, 1 base at V and 1 base at J, with 9 bases in the middle. CDR3 sequence (DNA): TGTGCCAGCAGCTTGTGGGGGACGTCCTACAATGAGCAGTTCTTC. Its protein is CASSLWGTSYNEQFF.

In the case of this clone: A clone one base away is much larger, so this may be a read error. The sample carries other DNA sequences with the same CDR3. The chain carries TRBV13 and TRBJ2-1; D ambiguous. CDR1 is PRHDT and CDR2 is FYEKMQ in the germline V gene (reference sequence). The CDR3 totals 17 residues. This chain's CDR3 is CASSLVGSMSSYNEQFF. CDR3 nucleotide sequence: TGTGCCAGTAGCTTAGTAGGTAGCATGAGCTCCTACAATGAGCAGTTCTTC.

This clone was seen a few times. The genes are TRBV28 and TRBJ2-7; no clear D. CDR1 is MDHEN and CDR2 is SYDVKM in the germline V gene. Trimming pared 3 bases from V and 2 bases from J, leaving 11 bases between. The CDR3 is 14 residues long. The CDR3 here is CASSLELLTYEQYF. CDR3 bases: TGTGCCAGCAGTTTGGAGCTCCTCACCTACGAGCAGTACTTC.

This clone was seen only a few times. The chain couples TRBV9 to TRBJ1-1; D remains ambiguous. The V gene lost 0 bases and the J gene lost 1 base, with 10 bases spanning the gap. The CDR3 extends over 15 amino acids. Germline V gene data show CDR1 as SGDLS and CDR2 as YYNGEE. Here the CDR3 DNA reads TGTGCCAGCAGCGTAGTTCGAGGTGGGAACACTGAAGCTTTCTTT. The encoded protein is CASSVVRGGNTEAFF.

The chain links TRBV30 to TRBJ2-7, with D possibly matching TRBD2 (5 bases). CDR1 is GTSNPN, CDR2 SVGIG, per germline (reference sequence). The CDR3 has 17 amino acids. V dropped 0 bases and J dropped 0 bases, with 18 bases sitting between them. CDR3: CAWSVLSRAASSYEQYF. The CDR3 coding sequence is TGTGCCTGGAGTGTATTATCGCGAGCGGCGAGCTCCTACGAGCAGTACTTC.